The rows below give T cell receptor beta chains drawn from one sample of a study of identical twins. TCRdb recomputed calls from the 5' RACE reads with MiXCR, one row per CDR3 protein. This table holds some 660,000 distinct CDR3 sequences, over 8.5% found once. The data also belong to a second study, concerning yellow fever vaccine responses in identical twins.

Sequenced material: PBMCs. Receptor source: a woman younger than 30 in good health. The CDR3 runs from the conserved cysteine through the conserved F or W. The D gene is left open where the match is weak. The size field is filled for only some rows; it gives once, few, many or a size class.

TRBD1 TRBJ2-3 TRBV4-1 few TGCGCCAGCAGCCCCGGACAGGGTTACGGGACAGATACGCAGTATTTT CASSPGQGYGTDTQYF
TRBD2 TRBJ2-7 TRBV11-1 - TGTGCCAGCAGCTCCCCGGAATTCCGTCGGCCCGGGACTAGCGGGAGGGGCGAGCAGTACTTC CASSSPEFRRPGTSGRGEQYF
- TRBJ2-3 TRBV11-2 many TGTGCCAGCAGCTTATCGGTAGATACGCAGTATTTT CASSLSVDTQYF
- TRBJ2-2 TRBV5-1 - TGCGCCAGCAGGGAGACGGGAGAAAGTCCCGGGGAGCTGTTTTTT CASRETGESPGELFF
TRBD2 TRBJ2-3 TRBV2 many TGTGCCAGCAGTCTGACTAGCGGCACAGATACGCAGTATTTT CASSLTSGTDTQYF
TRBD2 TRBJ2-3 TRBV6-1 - TGTGCCAGCAGGGACCTAGCGGGGGGGGATACGCAGTATTTT CASRDLAGGDTQYF
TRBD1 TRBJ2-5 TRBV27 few TGTGCCAGCAGTCCCACACCTACAGGGGGCTGGGAGACCCAGTACTTC CASSPTPTGGWETQYF
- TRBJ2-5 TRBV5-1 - TGCGCCAGCAGCTTTCTGACAGTACAAGAGACCCAGTACTTC CASSFLTVQETQYF
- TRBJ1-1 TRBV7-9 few TGTGCCAGCAGCTTAAAGGCCGGATGGGAAGCTTTCTTT CASSLKAGWEAFF
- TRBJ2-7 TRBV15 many TGTGCCACCAGCAGAGAGAGAGAGGGCGAGCAGTACTTC CATSREREGEQYF
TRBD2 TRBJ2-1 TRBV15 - TGTGCCACCAGCCGCGAGCGGGAGGGCCCGTACGATGAGCAGTTCTTC CATSREREGPYDEQFF
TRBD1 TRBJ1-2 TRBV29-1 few TGCAGCGTGGAGGACAGGGAGTATGGTGGCTACACCTTC CSVEDREYGGYTF
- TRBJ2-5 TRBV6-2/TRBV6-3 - TGTGCCAGCAGTTACTCCGGCGGCGGAGTGACCCAGTACTTC CASSYSGGGVTQYF
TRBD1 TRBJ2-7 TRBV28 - TGTGCCAGCAGCACCCGACAGGGTGGTGCCTCCTTC CASSTRQGGASF
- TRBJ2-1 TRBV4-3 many TGCGCCAGCAGCCAAGACGGTAGCGGAAAGACATACAATGAGCAGTTCTTC CASSQDGSGKTYNEQFF
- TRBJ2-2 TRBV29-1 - TGCAGCGTTGCCCGGGAAAACACCGGGGAGCTGTTTTTT CSVARENTGELFF
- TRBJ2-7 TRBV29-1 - TGCAGCGTTGAATCTTCCCCAGCTTCCTACGAGCAGTACTTC CSVESSPASYEQYF
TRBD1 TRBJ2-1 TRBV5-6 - TGTGCCAGCAGCAGATACAGGGGTGGGTCCTACAATGAGCAGTTCTTC CASSRYRGGSYNEQFF
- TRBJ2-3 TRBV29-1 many TGCAGCGCATTCGAAGGCACAGATACGCAGTATTTT CSAFEGTDTQYF
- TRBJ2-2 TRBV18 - TGTGCCAGCTCACCACTAAGCCTGACAACCGGGGAGCTGTTTTTT CASSPLSLTTGELFF
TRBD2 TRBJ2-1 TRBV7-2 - TGTGCCAGCAGCTTCTCCCCCCTAGCGGGGGGATACAATGAGCAGTTCTTC CASSFSPLAGGYNEQFF
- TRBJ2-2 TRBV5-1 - TGCGCCAGCAGCAGGGCAGGGCAAGTGGCCGGGGAGCTGTTTTTT CASSRAGQVAGELFF
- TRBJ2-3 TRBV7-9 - TGTACCAGCGCCACCGGGGGGCAGCCAGATACGCAGTATTTT CTSATGGQPDTQYF
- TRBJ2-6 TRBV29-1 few TGCAGCGCCCCTACTGGGGCCAACGTCCTGACTTTC CSAPTGANVLTF
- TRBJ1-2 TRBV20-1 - TGCAGTGCTACTTGGACAGACACTAACTATGGCTACACCTTC CSATWTDTNYGYTF
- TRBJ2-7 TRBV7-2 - TGTGCCAGCAGCTTAGTAAGGACATCCTACGAGCAGTACTTC CASSLVRTSYEQYF
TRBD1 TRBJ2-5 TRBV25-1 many TGTGCCAGCAGTGAGCCAGGGGGCTACGAGACCCAGTACTTC CASSEPGGYETQYF
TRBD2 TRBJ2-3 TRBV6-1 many TGTGCCAGCAGCCGTAGCGGGGGGGACACAGATACGCAGTATTTT CASSRSGGDTDTQYF
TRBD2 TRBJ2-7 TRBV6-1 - TGTGCCAGCACCGGAATAAAGGGGGGCCCTAGCGGGCACTACGAGCAGTACTTC CASTGIKGGPSGHYEQYF
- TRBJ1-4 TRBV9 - TGTGCCAGCAGCCGACAGCCCGTGACCCCCGCTAATGAAAAACTGTTTTTT CASSRQPVTPANEKLFF
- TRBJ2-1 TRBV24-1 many TGTGCCACCAGTTCCTGGACAGCCTCCTACAATGAGCAGTTCTTC CATSSWTASYNEQFF
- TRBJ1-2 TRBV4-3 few TGCGCCAGCAGCCAAGATCAACGGGGGCCCTATGGCTACACCTTC CASSQDQRGPYGYTF
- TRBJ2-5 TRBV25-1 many TGTGCCAGCAGTGAAATCAGGGTCCAAGAGACCCAGTACTTC CASSEIRVQETQYF
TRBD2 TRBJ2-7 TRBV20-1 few TGCAGTGCGGCTGGGGGCGGGAGGGAAGAGCAGTACTTC CSAAGGGREEQYF
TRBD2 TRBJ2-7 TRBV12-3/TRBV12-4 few TGTGCCAGCAGTTTCAGAGAGCGGGGGGGCCCCGAGCAGTACTTC CASSFRERGGPEQYF
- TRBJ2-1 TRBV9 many TGTGCCAGCAGCGTAGGGTCCCTAGGGAGCTCCTACAATGAGCAGTTCTTC CASSVGSLGSSYNEQFF
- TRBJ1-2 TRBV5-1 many TGCGCCAGCAGCTTGGAAGGATCACTCTTATATGGCTACACCTTC CASSLEGSLLYGYTF
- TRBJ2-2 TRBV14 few TGTGCCAGCAGCCATGTCAGCGGCACCGGGGAGCTGTTTTTT CASSHVSGTGELFF
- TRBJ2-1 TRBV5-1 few TGCGCCAGCAGTCAAGGTGGGGGACAATCCTACAATGAGCAGTTCTTC CASSQGGGQSYNEQFF
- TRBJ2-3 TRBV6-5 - TGTGCCAGCACCTCCCATACGCAGTATTTT CASTSHTQYF
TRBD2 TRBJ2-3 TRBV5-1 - TGCGCCAGCAGCTTAAGTTTCAGCGGGGGGGCACCCTCAGATACGCAGTATTTT CASSLSFSGGAPSDTQYF
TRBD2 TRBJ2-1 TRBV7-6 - TGTGCCAGCAGCCCTGGCCCAGCGGGAGTCGTACGAGGCTCCTACAATGAGCAGTTCTTC CASSPGPAGVVRGSYNEQFF
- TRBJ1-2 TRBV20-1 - TGCAGTGCCAACTCAGGCTTCAACTATGGCTACACCTTC CSANSGFNYGYTF
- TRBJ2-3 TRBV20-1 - TGCAGTGCTTCAGACTCGCTCACAGATACGCAGTATTTT CSASDSLTDTQYF
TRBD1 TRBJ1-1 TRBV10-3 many TGTGCCATCAGTGAACAGGGGTTGCACACTGAAGCTTTCTTT CAISEQGLHTEAFF
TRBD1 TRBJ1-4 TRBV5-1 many TGCGCCAGCAGCTTGGCCGGGACAGATGAAAAACTGTTTTTT CASSLAGTDEKLFF
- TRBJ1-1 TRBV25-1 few TGTGCCAGCAGTGACCGGCCGGAGAGGAACACTGAAGCTTTCTTT CASSDRPERNTEAFF
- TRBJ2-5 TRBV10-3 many TGTGCCATCAGTGAGCGAGGGGGGGCTGTTGAGACCCAGTACTTC CAISERGGAVETQYF
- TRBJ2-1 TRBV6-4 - TGTGCCAGCAGTGAAGGCCTGTCCTCCTACAATGAGCAGTTCTTC CASSEGLSSYNEQFF